The clone carrying this T cell receptor (beta chain) was found a few times. V was pared by 1 base and J by 1 base, with 13 bases between. The CDR3 runs to 16 residues. Germline CDR1 reads SEHNR; CDR2 reads FQNEAQ (reference sequence). This sample was taken from a study of T cells in Graves' hyperthyroidism and ophthalmopathy. The TCR beta CDR3 regions underwent amplification using RNA transcripts as the source. A first-round RT-PCR of the TCR CDR3 used the HTBI primer set. TCRdb called the multiplex PCR reads again in MiXCR, with one record for every CDR3 protein. The repertoire holds hundreds of thousands of distinct CDR3 sequences, 30% to 40% seen once, with around a third in the top ten.

The chain employs TRBV7-9 and TRBJ1-1, with D uncertain. Sequenced sample: blood. This clonotype originated in a woman between 40 and 50 years old with Graves' hyperthyroidism. In nucleotides, the CDR3 is TGTGCCAGCAGCTTAGGTCGAGGAGGGAAGAACACTGAAGCTTTCTTT. Residues: CASSLGRGGKNTEAFF. Full variable domain (remainder filled in from reference TRBV7-9 and TRBJ1-1): DTGVSQNPRHKITKRGQNVTFRCDPISEHNRLYWYRQTLGQGPEFLTYFQNEAQLEKSRLLSDRFSAERPKGSFSTLEIQRTEQGDSAMYLCASSLGRGGKNTEAFFGQGTRLTVV.